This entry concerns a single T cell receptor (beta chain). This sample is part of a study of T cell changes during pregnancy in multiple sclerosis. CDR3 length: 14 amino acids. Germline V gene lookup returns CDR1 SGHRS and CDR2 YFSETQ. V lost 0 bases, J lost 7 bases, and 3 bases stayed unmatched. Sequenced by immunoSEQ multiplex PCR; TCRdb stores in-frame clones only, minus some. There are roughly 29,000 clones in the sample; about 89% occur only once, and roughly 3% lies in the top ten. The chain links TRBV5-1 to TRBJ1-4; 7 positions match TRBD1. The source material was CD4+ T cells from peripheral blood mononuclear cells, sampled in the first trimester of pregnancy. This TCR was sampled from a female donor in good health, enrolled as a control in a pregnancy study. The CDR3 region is CASSLGQGSEKLFF. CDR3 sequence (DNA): TGCGCCAGCAGCTTGGGACAGGGATCTGAAAAACTGTTTTTT. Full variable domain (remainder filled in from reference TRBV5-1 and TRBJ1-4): KAGVTQTPRYLIKTRGQQVTLSCSPISGHRSVSWYQQTPGQGLQFLFEYFSETQRNKGNFPGRFSGRQFSNSRSEMNVSTLELGDSALYLCASSLGQGSEKLFFGSGTQLSVL.